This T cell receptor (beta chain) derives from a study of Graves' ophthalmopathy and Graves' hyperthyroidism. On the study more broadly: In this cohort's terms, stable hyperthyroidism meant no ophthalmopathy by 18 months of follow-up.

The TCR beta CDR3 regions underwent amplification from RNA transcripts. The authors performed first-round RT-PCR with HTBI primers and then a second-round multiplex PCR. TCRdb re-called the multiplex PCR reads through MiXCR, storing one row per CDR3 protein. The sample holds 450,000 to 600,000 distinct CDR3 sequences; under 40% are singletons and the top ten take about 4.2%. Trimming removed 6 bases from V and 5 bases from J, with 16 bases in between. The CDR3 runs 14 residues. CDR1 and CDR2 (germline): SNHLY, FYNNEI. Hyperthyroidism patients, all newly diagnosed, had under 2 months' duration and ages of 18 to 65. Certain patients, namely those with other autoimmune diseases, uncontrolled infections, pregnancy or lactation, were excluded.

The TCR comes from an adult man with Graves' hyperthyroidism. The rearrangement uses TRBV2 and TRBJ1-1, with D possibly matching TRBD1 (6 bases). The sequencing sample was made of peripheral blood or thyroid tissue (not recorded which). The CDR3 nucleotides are TGTGCCAGCAGCCAGGTACTCACAGGGACTGAAGCTTTCTTT. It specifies CASSQVLTGTEAFF.